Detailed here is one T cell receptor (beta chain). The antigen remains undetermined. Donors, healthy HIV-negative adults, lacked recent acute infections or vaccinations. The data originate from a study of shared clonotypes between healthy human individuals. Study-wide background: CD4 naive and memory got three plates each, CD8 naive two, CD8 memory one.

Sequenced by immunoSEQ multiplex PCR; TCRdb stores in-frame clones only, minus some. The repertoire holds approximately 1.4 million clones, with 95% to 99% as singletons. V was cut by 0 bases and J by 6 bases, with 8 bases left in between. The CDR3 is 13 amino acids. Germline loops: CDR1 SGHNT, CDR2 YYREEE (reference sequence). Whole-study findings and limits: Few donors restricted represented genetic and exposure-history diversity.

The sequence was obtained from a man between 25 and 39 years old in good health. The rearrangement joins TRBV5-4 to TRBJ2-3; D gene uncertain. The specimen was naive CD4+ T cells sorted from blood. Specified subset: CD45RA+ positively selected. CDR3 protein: CASSLGSVDTQYF. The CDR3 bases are TGTGCCAGCAGCTTGGGCTCTGTGGATACGCAGTATTTT.